The following is a T cell receptor beta chain sequence with its context. Its cognate antigen is unknown. CDR3 length: 16 amino acids. V gave up 5 bases and J gave up 5 bases; unmatched junction bases: 4. The V gene's germline CDR1 is SGHNT and CDR2 YENEEA. The data stem from a study of persistence of HIV-infected CD4 T cells. Study findings and constraints: Antigen-responding cells were enriched for degenerate expanded CDR3beta sequences.

The stimulus was lysate of CMV-infected fibroblasts, roughly 10 ug/mL. CD40L-negative CD69-negative CD45RO-high memory CD4+ T cells were sorted as populations depleted of antigen-responding cells. Undetectable plasma HIV-1 RNA below 50 copies/mL lasted at least 4 years. CD8-depleted PBMCs were stimulated 15 to 20 hours with anti-CD28/CD49d costimulation, CD40-blocking antibody and enfuvirtide. Sequencing used immunoSEQ version 4 in survey mode. Libraries were prepared by immunoSEQ multiplex PCR; TCRdb keeps only in-frame clonotypes and omits some of them. The sample lists tens of thousands of clones, over 80% occurring once.

The material sequenced was CD4+ T cells sorted from PBMCs after roughly 18-hour stimulation, taken from a patient who received antiretroviral therapy. The clonotype originates from an adult woman with HIV who was CMV-seropositive. This sequence joins TRBV11-3 and TRBJ2-2, with 14 nucleotides matching TRBD2. The CDR3 loop is CASSPGTSGSTGELFF. CDR3 in DNA: TGTGCCAGCAGCCCAGGGACTAGCGGGAGTACCGGGGAGCTGTTTTTT.